This T cell receptor (beta chain) was retrieved from a study of control samples from healthy donors and cancer patients. Sequencing was performed with immunoSEQ multiplex PCR; in TCRdb, only in-frame clones are kept and a portion is missing. Of some 150,000 clones listed, about 94% were seen once; the top ten hold roughly 4.3%. This clone has a single count. The V gene lost 4 bases and the J gene lost 1 base, with 5 bases spanning the gap. CDR1 SNHLY and CDR2 FYNNEI come from the germline V gene. There are 13 residues in the CDR3. The chain employs TRBV2 and TRBJ1-3, with unresolved D. The sequencing sample was made of blood. This TCR was sampled from a woman aged 55-69 years in good health. Here the CDR3 reads CASSAQSGNTIYF. DNA of the CDR3: TGTGCCAGCAGTGCTCAGTCTGGAAACACCATATATTTT. Combining the CDR3 with reference TRBV2 and TRBJ1-3 gives the whole variable domain EPEVTQTPSHQVTQMGQEVILRCVPISNHLYFYWYRQILGQKVEFLVSFYNNEISEKSEIFDDQFSVERPDGSNFTLKIRSTKLEDSAMYFCASSAQSGNTIYFGEGSWLTVV.